Listed here are 13 T cell receptor beta chains from one sample, sequenced in a study of blood T cell repertoires in COVID-19. Produced via immunoSEQ multiplex PCR; TCRdb's table is partial and in-frame only. This sample has a few hundred thousand clones; more than 75% occur once, and the top ten carry 2.5% to 3.5%. The material sequenced was peripheral blood. All receptors derive from a man aged 45-65 years who had recovered from COVID-19.

This chain uses TRBV10-3 with TRBJ1-2, with D perhaps matching TRBD1 (5 bases). Germline CDR1 ENHRY, CDR2 SYGVKD. The CDR3 is made up of 14 amino acids. V was shortened by 6 bases and J by 8 bases, with 19 bases between the two germline ends. For the CDR3, the DNA is TGTGCCATCAGGGACACCCTGGATGTTGGGGGCTACACCTTC. It is translated as CAIRDTLDVGGYTF.

This rearrangement joins TRBV6-5 to TRBJ1-5; TRBD1 aligns across 8 bases. V shed 9 bases and J 6 bases; nucleotides not matched to a gene: 7. From germline, CDR1 is MNHEY and CDR2 SVGAGI. This CDR3 is 13 amino acids long. CDR3 in amino acids: CASQGALGQPQHF. The CDR3 bases are TGTGCCAGTCAGGGGGCGTTAGGTCAGCCCCAGCATTTT.

This clone was found once. This chain joins TRBV6-1 and TRBJ1-5, with no clear D. The V end was cut by 3 bases, the J end by 0 bases, with 18 bases between. Germline values: CDR1 MNHNS, CDR2 SASEGT. This CDR3 has 18 amino acids. The DNA of the CDR3 is TGTGCCAGCAGTGAGTTATTCGCAGGTTCCTTTAGCAATCAGCCCCAGCATTTT. Translation gives CASSELFAGSFSNQPQHF.

The chain joins TRBV28 to TRBJ1-4; D not certain. This CDR3 is 15 amino acids long. The V gene's germline CDR1 is MDHEN and CDR2 SYDVKM. Trimming took off 3 bases at V and 5 bases at J, with 13 bases between the two ends. This CDR3 is CASSLRKASNEKLFF. Written as DNA, the CDR3 is TGTGCCAGCAGTTTGAGGAAGGCGTCGAATGAAAAACTGTTTTTT.

The chain combines TRBV27 with TRBJ1-2, with D hard to call. Germline V lookup: CDR1 MNHEY, CDR2 SMNVEV (reference sequence). V lost 8 bases and J lost 0, with 13 bases in between. This CDR3 is built from 14 residues. The CDR3: CASGSYNANYGYTF. CDR3 DNA sequence: TGTGCCAGCGGCAGTTACAACGCTAACTATGGCTACACCTTC.

The chain is built from TRBV7-2 and TRBJ2-7, with 10 bases fitting TRBD2. V shed 1 base and J 7 bases; nucleotides not matched to a gene: 7. The CDR3 length is 15 residues. Germline V gives CDR1 SGHTA, CDR2 FQGNSA. Here the CDR3 DNA reads TGTGCCAGCAGCTTAGAACCAGCGGGAGGGCGTGAGCAGTACTTC. Translation gives CASSLEPAGGREQYF.

The chain is built from TRBV5-1 and TRBJ2-3; 11 positions agree with TRBD2. The CDR3 consists of 15 residues. Germline V gene data show CDR1 as SGHRS and CDR2 as YFSETQ. Losses at the gene ends were 3 bases for V and 4 bases for J; bases not matched to a gene: 4. The DNA of the CDR3 is TGCGCCAGCAGCTCCTATAGCGGGAGGGCAGATACGCAGTATTTT. Protein: CASSSYSGRADTQYF.

The chain couples TRBV19 to TRBJ2-2, with TRBD1 matching over 7 bases. V gave up 3 bases and J gave up 3 bases; unmatched junction bases: 16. From germline, CDR1 is LNHDA and CDR2 SQIVND (reference sequence). CDR3 size: 19 residues. The CDR3 protein is CASSMTYLRQGRYTGELFF. The DNA of the CDR3 is TGTGCCAGTAGTATGACCTACCTACGACAGGGAAGGTACACCGGGGAGCTGTTTTTT.

This chain joins TRBV12-3 or TRBV12-4 and TRBJ2-7; D might be TRBD1 (6 bases). Trimming took 6 bases from V and 5 from J, leaving 11 bases between them. The CDR3 is 12 residues long. This chain's CDR3 is CASSPTGNEQYF. CDR3 in DNA: TGTGCCAGCAGCCCTACAGGGAACGAGCAGTACTTC.

The chain carries TRBV11-3 and TRBJ2-7, with no clear D. The CDR3 contains 15 residues. Trimming removed 1 base from V and 1 base from J, with 11 bases in between. Per the germline V gene, CDR1 is SGHNT and CDR2 is YENEEA. In DNA, the CDR3 is TGTGCCAGCAGCTTAGGTGCAGTACCTTCCTACGAGCAGTACTTC. It codes for CASSLGAVPSYEQYF.

The chain uses TRBV6-6 and TRBJ2-7; a weak D match, TRBD2 (6 bases). Germline CDR1 and CDR2: MNHNY and SVGAGI (reference sequence). Trimming pared 6 bases from V and 12 bases from J, leaving 15 bases between. The CDR3 is 11 residues long. This chain's CDR3 is CASSNPEGSYF. CDR3 in DNA: TGTGCCAGCAGCAACCCGGAGGGGTCGTACTTC.

The rearrangement links TRBV4-1 to TRBJ2-1; 7 bases are shared with TRBD2. V shed 3 bases, J shed 4 bases, and the junction held 15 bases outside the gene matches. Germline-derived CDR1 and CDR2 are MGHRA and YSYEKL. The CDR3 consists of 18 residues. The CDR3 DNA reads as TGCGCCAGCAGCCAGGATTTCGGGACTACCAGTATTTACAATGAGCAGTTCTTC. Translating it yields CASSQDFGTTSIYNEQFF.

This clone showed up just once. Other DNA sequences in the same sample also yield this CDR3. The chain recombines TRBV2 with TRBJ2-6; D ambiguous. V was shortened by 6 bases and J by 0 bases, with 6 bases between the two germline ends. The CDR3 contains 14 residues. Germline V gives CDR1 SNHLY, CDR2 FYNNEI. The CDR3 loop reads CASSRSSGANVLTF. For the CDR3, the DNA is TGTGCCAGCAGCCGGAGCTCTGGGGCCAACGTCCTGACTTTC. The variable domain in full, completed from reference TRBV2 and TRBJ2-6, reads EPEVTQTPSHQVTQMGQEVILRCVPISNHLYFYWYRQILGQKVEFLVSFYNNEISEKSEIFDDQFSVERPDGSNFTLKIRSTKLEDSAMYFCASSRSSGANVLTFGAGSRLTVL.